The 17 T cell receptor beta chains below all came from one sample that was sequenced in a study of cytomegalovirus exposure and HLA in healthy donors. PCR used 60 Vbeta primers and 13 Jbeta primers. This table comes from immunoSEQ multiplex PCR, and its TCRdb copy is limited to in-frame clones, with some not included. The sample holds 150,000 or so clones, roughly 65% seen once. Sequencing input: PBMCs. The receptors come from a man aged 18 to 29 in good health and CMV-seropositive.

The chain links TRBV4-1 to TRBJ2-1; 10 positions match TRBD2. Germline values: CDR1 MGHRA, CDR2 YSYEKL. The ends lost 0 bases at V and 9 bases at J; junction bases unmatched: 11. This CDR3 has 17 residues. As DNA, the CDR3 is TGCGCCAGCAGCCAAGAAAATAGCGGGAGGCCCAATAGTGAGCAGTTCTTC. Encoded protein: CASSQENSGRPNSEQFF.

V usage is TRBV6-1 and J usage is TRBJ1-1; a weak D match, TRBD1 (5 bases). The V gene lost 2 bases and the J gene lost 8 bases, with 12 bases spanning the gap. Looked up from germline, CDR1 is MNHNS and CDR2 is SASEGT. This CDR3 contains 13 residues. CDR3 sequence reads: CASSELTGGEAFF. In DNA form, the CDR3 reads TGTGCCAGCAGTGAACTGACGGGGGGAGAAGCTTTCTTT.

J is TRBJ2-2 and V is TRBV5-4; weak D call: TRBD1 (6 bases). V was shortened by 2 bases and J by 2 bases, with 7 bases between the two germline ends. Germline V CDR1 and CDR2: SGHNT, YYREEE (reference sequence). The CDR3 is 14 residues long. CDR3 nucleotides: TGTGCCAGCAGCTTCAGGGGAAACACCGGGGAGCTGTTTTTT. Protein: CASSFRGNTGELFF.

The rearrangement uses TRBV4-1 and TRBJ2-1, with D tentatively TRBD2 (5 bases). The CDR3 is made up of 14 amino acids. Germline assignment: CDR1 MGHRA and CDR2 YSYEKL. The V and J ends lost 4 bases and 7 bases respectively, with 14 bases between them. The CDR3 DNA reads as TGCGCCAGCAGCCTAACCGGACTTCCAAATGAGCAGTTCTTC. Its protein is CASSLTGLPNEQFF.

Notes on this clone: Within the sample, other DNA sequences also encode this same CDR3. This chain uses TRBV5-4 with TRBJ1-1, with D maybe TRBD1 (6 bases). Germline CDR1 and CDR2: SGHNT and YYREEE (reference sequence). The CDR3 spans 16 residues. Deletions cut 4 bases from V and 1 base from J, with 17 bases between. CDR3: CASSLAGGQRNTEAFF. CDR3 coding DNA: TGTGCCAGCAGCCTGGCCGGTGGACAGAGGAACACTGAAGCTTTCTTT.

This clone was detected a few times. The chain couples TRBV5-4 to TRBJ2-5; 13 bases agree with TRBD2. The junction had 2 bases not matched to a gene; V was cut back by 10 bases and J by 2 bases. CDR3 length equals 13 residues. CDR1 and CDR2 (germline): SGHNT, YYREEE (reference sequence). The CDR3: CAGGLAGQETQYF. The DNA for the CDR3 is TGTGCCGGGGGACTAGCGGGGCAAGAGACCCAGTACTTC.

The rearrangement uses TRBV7-4 and TRBJ1-5, with 7 positions matching TRBD1. The CDR3 sequence is 15 residues long. Germline assignment: CDR1 SGHVT and CDR2 SQSDAQ. Trimming took 3 bases from V and 0 from J; bases not matched to a gene: 2. The CDR3 coding sequence is TGTGCCAGCAGCTTGCACAGGGGTAGCAATCAGCCCCAGCATTTT. Its translation: CASSLHRGSNQPQHF. Complete variable domain (other parts from reference TRBV7-4 and TRBJ1-5): GAGVSQSPRYKVAKRGRDVALRCDSISGHVTLYWYRQTLGQGSEVLTYSQSDAQRDKSGRPSGRFSAERPERSVSTLKIQRTEQGDSAVYLCASSLHRGSNQPQHFGDGTRLSIL.

The rearrangement joins TRBV4-1 to TRBJ1-1; D uncertain. The CDR3 runs to 15 residues. The germline gives CDR1 MGHRA, CDR2 YSYEKL. The V gene lost 4 bases and the J gene lost 2 bases, with 14 bases spanning the gap. CDR3 protein: CASSPEAGRNTEAFF. CDR3 nucleotide sequence: TGCGCCAGCAGCCCGGAGGCAGGCCGAAACACTGAAGCTTTCTTT.

This clone has just a few counts. CDR3 in amino acids: CASSLRGATDTQYF. The CDR3, as DNA: TGTGCCAGCAGCTTGCGGGGGGCGACAGATACGCAGTATTTT. This chain links TRBV5-5 with TRBJ2-3, with TRBD2 as a possible D gene (7 bases). Germline V gene data show CDR1 as SGHKS and CDR2 as YYEKEE (reference sequence). Trimming stripped 1 base from V and 3 bases from J, with 9 bases between. This CDR3 region has 14 residues. The full variable domain, completed using reference TRBV5-5 and TRBJ2-3, is DAGVTQSPTHLIKTRGQQVTLRCSPISGHKSVSWYQQVLGQGPQFIFQYYEKEERGRGNFPDRFSARQFPNYSSELNVNALLLGDSALYLCASSLRGATDTQYFGPGTRLTVL.

The V and J genes are TRBV10-2 and TRBJ2-3, with 8 bases matching TRBD2. J gave up 3 bases and V 4 bases, and 6 bases lay outside the gene matches. The V gene's germline CDR1 is WSHSY and CDR2 SAAADI. This CDR3 has 15 amino acids. The CDR3 DNA reads TGCGCCAGCAGTGGCCCTAGCGGGCCGACAGATACGCAGTATTTT. This sequence encodes CASSGPSGPTDTQYF.

The V and J genes are TRBV5-6 and TRBJ1-1, with 7 bases identical to TRBD1. The CDR3 covers 16 residues. CDR1 is SGHDT, CDR2 YYEEEE, per germline. The junction had 11 bases not matched to a gene; V was cut back by 2 bases and J by 4 bases. This chain's CDR3 is CASSLEPGGGGTEAFF. The CDR3 DNA is TGTGCCAGCAGCTTAGAACCAGGGGGAGGCGGCACTGAAGCTTTCTTT.

V usage is TRBV7-8 and J usage is TRBJ1-2; D ambiguous. CDR1 and CDR2 (germline): SGHVS, FQNEAQ. The CDR3 consists of 14 residues. With 1 base removed from V and 7 bases from J, the gap between germline ends came to 13 bases. The CDR3 coding sequence is TGTGCCAGCAGCTTAGTGGGTTTCCAGGCTGGCTACACCTTC. Its translation is CASSLVGFQAGYTF.

The V call is TRBV5-6, the J call TRBJ2-7, with 9 bases fitting TRBD1. The J segment lost 4 bases and the V segment lost 4 bases, leaving 12 bases of the junction unmatched. CDR3 length equals 16 residues. CDR1 and CDR2 from the germline V gene are SGHDT and YYEEEE. The CDR3 region is CASSPSLGQGTYEQYV. The CDR3, as DNA: TGTGCCAGCAGCCCGTCGCTGGGACAGGGAACATACGAGCAGTACGTC.

The chain employs TRBV9 and TRBJ2-5, with TRBD1 matching over 8 bases. The CDR3 has 14 residues. Trimming at V came to 4 bases and at J to 4 bases, leaving 6 bases not matched to a gene. From germline, CDR1 is SGDLS and CDR2 YYNGEE. In nucleotides, the CDR3 is TGTGCCAGCAGCCCTAGACAGGGGAGAGAGACCCAGTACTTC. Translating it yields CASSPRQGRETQYF.

V is TRBV14 and J is TRBJ2-5; 7 nucleotides align to TRBD1. V dropped 4 bases and J dropped 4; count of bases not matched to a gene: 3. CDR1 is SGHDN, CDR2 FVKESK, per germline. The CDR3 runs to 13 residues. The CDR3 sequence is CASSRGQRETQYF. In DNA, the CDR3 is TGTGCCAGCAGCCGGGGACAGAGAGAGACCCAGTACTTC. Full variable domain (outside the CDR3, taken from reference TRBV14 and TRBJ2-5): EAGVTQFPSHSVIEKGQTVTLRCDPISGHDNLYWYRRVMGKEIKFLLHFVKESKQDESGMPNNRFLAERTGGTYSTLKVQPAELEDSGVYFCASSRGQRETQYFGPGTRLLVL.

The chain joins TRBV11-2 to TRBJ2-2; TRBD1 matches at 9 bases. The V segment lost 5 bases and the J segment 5 bases; nucleotides outside the gene matches: 12. CDR1 is SGHAT and CDR2 is FQNNGV in the germline V gene. This CDR3 is 17 amino acids long. The CDR3 bases are TGTGCCAGCAGCGGACCACAGGGGGCGTCGTTTACCGGGGAGCTGTTTTTT. Its protein is CASSGPQGASFTGELFF.

This clone was counted only a few times. The V call is TRBV6-4, the J call TRBJ1-1; TRBD1 aligns across 9 bases. Losses at the gene ends were 8 bases for V and 1 base for J; bases not matched to a gene: 5. CDR1 MRHNA and CDR2 SNTAGT come from the germline V gene. The CDR3 consists of 14 residues. CDR3 bases: TGTGCCAGCCAAATGGGACAGGGGAACACTGAAGCTTTCTTT. Translation: CASQMGQGNTEAFF.